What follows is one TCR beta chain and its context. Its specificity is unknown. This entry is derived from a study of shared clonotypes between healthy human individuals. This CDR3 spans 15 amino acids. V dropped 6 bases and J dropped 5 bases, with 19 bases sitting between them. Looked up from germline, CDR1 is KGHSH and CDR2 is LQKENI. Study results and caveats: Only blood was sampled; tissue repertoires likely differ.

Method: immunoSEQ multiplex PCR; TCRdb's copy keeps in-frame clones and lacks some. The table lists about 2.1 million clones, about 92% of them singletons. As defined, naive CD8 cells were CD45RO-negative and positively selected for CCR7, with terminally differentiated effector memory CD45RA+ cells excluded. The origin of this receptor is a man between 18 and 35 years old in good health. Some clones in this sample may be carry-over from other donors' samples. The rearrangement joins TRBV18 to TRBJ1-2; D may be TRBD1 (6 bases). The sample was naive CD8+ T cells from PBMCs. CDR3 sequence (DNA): TGTGCCAGCTCCAACGAGGACAGCGAAACGTATGGCTACACCTTC. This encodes CASSNEDSETYGYTF.